This TCR beta chain appears in the sequencing data of a study of Graves' ophthalmopathy and Graves' hyperthyroidism. Looking at the study overall: Upon initial diagnosis and before any treatment, peripheral blood was collected.

Lactation, pregnancy, uncontrolled infections and other autoimmune diseases were all grounds for excluding patients. The PBMCs had their origin in more than 9.5 ml of fresh peripheral blood. Study-wide points: A roughly 83% specificity and 85% to 90% sensitivity were achieved by a 13-signature model that separated ophthalmopathy from stable hyperthyroidism.

As for this clonotype: Its cognate antigen is unknown.

CDR3 size: 15 residues. From germline, CDR1 is DFQATT and CDR2 SNEGSKA (reference sequence). Trimming removed 2 bases at V and 4 bases at J, with 14 bases between. RNA transcripts served as template for amplifying TCR beta CDR3 sequences. The library came from an HTBI-primed first-round RT-PCR and a second-round multiplex PCR. TCRdb redid the calling of the multiplex PCR reads with MiXCR, one entry per CDR3 protein. In the table there are 200,000 to 250,000 distinct CDR3 sequences, less than 55% of which are singletons. Sample: peripheral blood. V is TRBV20-1 and J is TRBJ2-2; perhaps TRBD2 as D (6 bases). The sequence was obtained from an adult man with Graves' ophthalmopathy. The CDR3 nucleotides are TGCAGTGCTAGATCTTCGGGAGTGGGCACCGGGGAGCTGTTTTTT. Translated: CSARSSGVGTGELFF.